The 30 T cell receptor beta chains presented below share a single source sample, sequenced in a study of beta chain features in type 1 diabetes. Expressed TCRB transcripts got sequenced, as all isolated RNA was reverse transcribed. Assay: immunoSEQ multiplex PCR; the TCRdb copy retains only in-frame clones and omits some. The sample consists of about 370,000 clones, around 16% of them appearing once. Sequencing used naive CD4+ T cells from blood. These receptors were obtained from a woman between 18 and 29 years old in good health.

This clone has just a few counts. J is TRBJ2-7 and V is TRBV30; D is unclear. With 5 bases removed from V and 2 bases from J, the gap between germline ends came to 7 bases. This CDR3 comprises 11 residues. Germline V CDR1 and CDR2: GTSNPN, SVGIG (reference sequence). CDR3 region: CAWGVTYEQYF. DNA for the CDR3: TGTGCCTGGGGAGTCACCTACGAGCAGTACTTC.

This chain links TRBV5-1 with TRBJ2-5; the D gene is possibly TRBD1 (5 bases). This CDR3 spans 13 amino acids. CDR1 is SGHRS, CDR2 YFSETQ, per germline. Trimming removed 2 bases at V and 5 bases at J, with 10 bases between. This CDR3 reads CASSLSGIETQYF. CDR3 DNA: TGCGCCAGCAGCTTATCAGGGATTGAGACCCAGTACTTC.

This clone has only a few counts. The same CDR3 also results from other DNA sequences found in this sample. CDR3 protein: CASSSSGRGETQYF. The CDR3 DNA is TGTGCCAGCAGCTCGAGCGGGAGGGGAGAGACCCAGTACTTC. V gene TRBV7-2 combines with J gene TRBJ2-5; 10 bases fit TRBD2. The CDR3 contains 14 residues. From germline, CDR1 is SGHTA and CDR2 FQGNSA. V was clipped by 4 bases and J by 4 bases; unmatched bases: 3. Combining the CDR3 with reference TRBV7-2 and TRBJ2-5 gives the whole variable domain GAGVSQSPSNKVTEKGKDVELRCDPISGHTALYWYRQSLGQGLEFLIYFQGNSAPDKSGLPSDRFSAERTGGSVSTLTIQRTQQEDSAVYLCASSSSGRGETQYFGPGTRLLVL.

This clone appeared a few times. This chain links TRBV28 with TRBJ1-2; the D is unclear. Germline CDR1 MDHEN, CDR2 SYDVKM. The CDR3 sequence is 12 residues long. Trimming removed 6 bases from V and 5 bases from J, with 10 bases in between. The CDR3 DNA reads TGTGCCAGCAGCCGAGATCTATATGGCTACACCTTC. Translating it yields CASSRDLYGYTF.

This clone appeared a few times. This CDR3 is also generated by other DNA sequences in the sample. This rearrangement joins TRBV7-2 to TRBJ1-5; TRBD1 is a possible D gene (6 bases). CDR3 size: 13 residues. The V end lost 5 bases, the J end lost 7 bases, and 12 bases lay between the germline ends. Germline V gives CDR1 SGHTA, CDR2 FQGNSA. The CDR3 loop is CASSPRGGQPQHF. In DNA form, the CDR3 reads TGTGCCAGCAGCCCTAGGGGGGGACAGCCCCAGCATTTT.

This clone is a singleton in its sample. CDR3 protein: CATSKGQGLYGYTF. CDR3 nucleotide sequence: TGTGCCACCAGCAAGGGACAGGGTCTTTATGGCTACACCTTC. The chain recombines TRBV15 with TRBJ1-2, with 9 bases aligning to TRBD1. V lost 4 bases, J lost 5 bases, and 5 bases stayed unmatched. CDR3 length equals 14 residues. CDR1 and CDR2 (germline): LNHNV, YYDKDF (reference sequence).

This clone has more than one count but fewer than ten. The CDR3 reads CASSPQTGGNYGYTF. The DNA for the CDR3 is TGTGCCAGCTCACCACAAACAGGGGGCAACTATGGCTACACCTTC. The V gene is TRBV18, the J gene TRBJ1-2, with TRBD1 matching over 9 bases. The CDR3 runs 15 residues. Germline CDR1 is KGHSH and CDR2 is LQKENI. V shed 1 base, J shed 2 bases, and the junction held 2 bases outside the gene matches.

This clone was found a few times. The chain links TRBV30 to TRBJ1-5; D not resolved. V shed 4 bases and J shed 7 bases, with 17 bases lying between them. Germline V CDR1 and CDR2: GTSNPN, SVGIG (reference sequence). This CDR3 contains 14 residues. CDR3 sequence (DNA): TGTGCCTGGAATAGGGAGCACGGTAAACAGCCCCAGCATTTT. It yields the protein CAWNREHGKQPQHF.

This clone was counted a few times. The chain couples TRBV19 to TRBJ2-7; a weak D match, TRBD1 (5 bases). V was pared by 7 bases and J by 5 bases, with 24 bases between. This CDR3 is built from 16 residues. Looked up from germline, CDR1 is LNHDA and CDR2 is SQIVND (reference sequence). CDR3: CASTRVFNSGRDEQYF. The CDR3 DNA is TGTGCCAGTACCAGGGTCTTCAATTCGGGCCGGGACGAGCAGTACTTC.

This clone turned up a few times. V and J are TRBV5-1 and TRBJ2-3; D may be TRBD1 (6 bases). CDR3 length: 14 residues. Germline assignment: CDR1 SGHRS and CDR2 YFSETQ. The ends were cut back, 3 bases at V and 2 bases at J, with 10 bases in the middle. The CDR3 protein is CASSWTADTDTQYF. In nucleotides, the CDR3 is TGCGCCAGCAGCTGGACAGCAGACACAGATACGCAGTATTTT.

This clone has more than one count but fewer than ten. The rearrangement joins TRBV30 to TRBJ2-3; unclear D gene. Trimming took off 2 bases at V and 1 base at J, with 16 bases between the two ends. This CDR3 region has 16 residues. CDR1 is GTSNPN and CDR2 is SVGIG in the germline V gene (reference sequence). CDR3 region: CAWSSLGSWGTDTQYF. DNA of the CDR3: TGTGCCTGGAGTTCCCTGGGCTCGTGGGGCACAGATACGCAGTATTTT.

This clone was recorded a few times. The V and J genes are TRBV9 and TRBJ2-1; possibly TRBD2 for D (6 bases). CDR3 size: 14 residues. The germline CDR1 and CDR2 sequences are SGDLS and YYNGEE. Trimming pared 2 bases from V and 0 bases from J, leaving 6 bases between. This chain's CDR3 is CASSVGGSYNEQFF. The CDR3 coding sequence is TGTGCCAGCAGCGTCGGGGGCTCCTACAATGAGCAGTTCTTC.

This clone was recorded once. The chain has TRBV27 and TRBJ2-1; the match to TRBD2 covers 9 bases. Germline CDR1 MNHEY, CDR2 SMNVEV (reference sequence). The CDR3 contains 13 residues. The J segment lost 7 bases and the V segment lost 8 bases, leaving 6 bases of the junction unmatched. The CDR3 reads CASQGLAVNEQFF. The CDR3 nucleotides read TGTGCCAGCCAGGGACTAGCAGTTAATGAGCAGTTCTTC.

The rearrangement links TRBV6-5 to TRBJ2-5, with 11 bases matching TRBD2. Germline V gene sequence: CDR1 MNHEY, CDR2 SVGAGI. This CDR3 region has 14 residues. J lost 5 bases, V lost 5 bases, and 4 bases had no gene match. The CDR3 nucleotides read TGTGCCAGCAGTCGGACTAGCGGGCTGGAGACCCAGTACTTC. Translating it yields CASSRTSGLETQYF.

This clone turned up a few times. This sequence joins TRBV30 and TRBJ1-3; D remains unclear. Trimming stripped 2 bases from V and 3 bases from J, with 8 bases between. Looked up from germline, CDR1 is GTSNPN and CDR2 is SVGIG (reference sequence). The length of the CDR3 is 13 residues. CDR3 bases: TGTGCCTGGAGTCTGGCGGATGGAAACACCATATATTTT. Translating it yields CAWSLADGNTIYF.

This sequence joins TRBV28 and TRBJ2-3, with D perhaps TRBD2 (5 bases). The CDR3 is made up of 13 amino acids. Trimming pared 7 bases from V and 8 bases from J, leaving 16 bases between. The germline V gene encodes CDR1 MDHEN and CDR2 SYDVKM. The DNA of the CDR3 is TGTGCCAGCATGGGAGTTACCACGGGTACGCAGTATTTT. This codes for CASMGVTTGTQYF.

V gene TRBV19 combines with J gene TRBJ2-3; a possible D gene is TRBD1 (5 bases). Trimming took 3 bases from V and 6 from J, leaving 10 bases between them. The CDR3 is 13 residues long. Per the germline V gene, CDR1 is LNHDA and CDR2 is SQIVND (reference sequence). CDR3 DNA sequence: TGTGCCAGTAGTATGAGACAGTCGGATACGCAGTATTTT. This encodes CASSMRQSDTQYF.

J is TRBJ2-1 and V is TRBV5-4, with 10 bases identical to TRBD2. CDR1 is SGHNT and CDR2 is YYREEE in the germline V gene (reference sequence). This CDR3 comprises 15 residues. The ends lost 1 base at V and 4 bases at J; junction bases unmatched: 2. The CDR3 region is CASSLTSGEYNEQFF. CDR3 DNA: TGTGCCAGCAGCTTGACTAGCGGGGAATACAATGAGCAGTTCTTC.

The chain is built from TRBV11-2 and TRBJ1-1; TRBD1 is a possible D gene (6 bases). The germline CDR1 and CDR2 sequences are SGHAT and FQNNGV. The V end lost 6 bases, the J end lost 1 base, and 9 bases lay between the germline ends. This CDR3 is built from 13 residues. The CDR3 here is CASRSQGNTEAFF. The CDR3 nucleotides are TGTGCCAGCAGATCACAGGGGAACACTGAAGCTTTCTTT. Supplemented by reference TRBV11-2 and TRBJ1-1, the full variable domain reads EAGVAQSPRYKIIEKRQSVAFWCNPISGHATLYWYQQILGQGPKLLIQFQNNGVVDDSQLPKDRFSAERLKGVDSTLKIQPAKLEDSAVYLCASRSQGNTEAFFGQGTRLTVV.

V is TRBV10-3 and J is TRBJ2-1; D is unclear. This CDR3 has 15 residues. V dropped 0 bases and J dropped 5 bases, with 11 bases sitting between them. CDR1 ENHRY and CDR2 SYGVKD come from the germline V gene. The CDR3: CAISESSRSNNEQFF. The CDR3 bases are TGTGCCATCAGTGAGTCGTCGAGGTCCAACAATGAGCAGTTCTTC.

The chain is built from TRBV9 and TRBJ2-7; possibly TRBD2 for D (6 bases). This CDR3 comprises 15 residues. V shed 2 bases and J shed 2 bases, with 14 bases lying between them. In germline, CDR1 is SGDLS, CDR2 YYNGEE. This CDR3 reads CASSVGRAAAYEQYF. CDR3 bases: TGTGCCAGCAGCGTCGGGAGAGCCGCCGCCTACGAGCAGTACTTC.

This clone was seen only a few times. The genes are TRBV19 and TRBJ2-1; 12 nucleotides match TRBD2. Germline-derived CDR1 and CDR2 are LNHDA and SQIVND (reference sequence). V lost 4 bases and J lost 3; bases outside the gene matches: 4. This CDR3 contains 16 residues. CDR3 amino acids: CASSKTSGSIYNEQFF. CDR3 DNA sequence: TGTGCCAGTAGTAAGACTAGCGGGAGTATCTACAATGAGCAGTTCTTC.

CDR3: CASNKDSTDSNQPQHF. CDR3 nucleotide sequence: TGCGCCAGCAATAAGGACAGTACAGATAGCAATCAGCCCCAGCATTTT. This chain links TRBV23-1 with TRBJ1-5; D perhaps matches TRBD1 (6 bases). TRBV23-1 qualifies as an ORF whose function is uncertain. The CDR3 runs to 16 residues. Trimming shortened V by 7 bases and J by 0 bases, and 16 bases separated the two germline ends.

CDR3 residues: CASSYGRGLAKNIQYF. Here the CDR3 DNA reads TGTGCCAGCAGTTACGGCCGGGGTTTAGCCAAAAACATTCAGTACTTC. The V call is TRBV6-5, the J call TRBJ2-4; tentatively, D is TRBD2 (5 bases). Germline loops: CDR1 MNHEY, CDR2 SVGAGI. Trimming took off 2 bases at V and 0 bases at J, with 11 bases between the two ends. The CDR3 runs 16 residues.

The J gene is TRBJ2-7, the V gene TRBV5-1; TRBD1 agrees at 8 bases. This CDR3 is built from 12 residues. The J segment lost 5 bases and the V segment lost 3 bases, leaving 1 base of the junction unmatched. Germline V gives CDR1 SGHRS, CDR2 YFSETQ. CDR3 region: CASSSTGDEQYF. CDR3 DNA: TGCGCCAGCAGCTCGACAGGGGACGAGCAGTACTTC.

The genes are TRBV11-1 and TRBJ2-1; D gene uncertain. Trimming took off 4 bases at V and 8 bases at J, with 12 bases between the two ends. The CDR3 sequence is 13 residues long. Germline CDR1 reads SGHAT; CDR2 reads FQDESV (reference sequence). CDR3 DNA: TGTGCCAGCAGCTCCTCTCTGAACTATGAGCAGTTCTTC. Translated, it gives CASSSSLNYEQFF.

In its sample, this clone was seen a few times. This rearrangement joins TRBV30 to TRBJ2-1; 7 bases agree with TRBD2. J was trimmed by 8 bases and V by 2 bases; bases with no gene match: 9. CDR3 length: 14 residues. Germline V lookup: CDR1 GTSNPN, CDR2 SVGIG (reference sequence). The CDR3 DNA follows: TGTGCCTGGAGTCTGGGCGGGAGTTACTATGAGCAGTTCTTC. It is translated as CAWSLGGSYYEQFF.

The chain has TRBV28 and TRBJ2-4, with D possibly being TRBD1 (6 bases). The germline V gene has CDR1 MDHEN and CDR2 SYDVKM. V dropped 3 bases and J dropped 8 bases, with 17 bases sitting between them. The CDR3 consists of 15 residues. This CDR3 reads CASSFTGSAMDIQYF. DNA for the CDR3: TGTGCCAGCAGTTTTACAGGGAGTGCGATGGACATTCAGTACTTC. Full variable domain (remainder filled in from reference TRBV28 and TRBJ2-4): DVKVTQSSRYLVKRTGEKVFLECVQDMDHENMFWYRQDPGLGLRLIYFSYDVKMKEKGDIPEGYSVSREKKERFSLILESASTNQTSMYLCASSFTGSAMDIQYFGAGTRLSVL.

The J gene is TRBJ2-7, the V gene TRBV10-3; no reliable D call. The ends were cut back, 3 bases at V and 0 bases at J, with 12 bases in the middle. The CDR3 is 15 amino acids. Per germline, CDR1 ENHRY and CDR2 SYGVKD. CDR3 DNA: TGTGCCATCAGTGATTCAGGCCAGCCCTCCTACGAGCAGTACTTC. It translates to CAISDSGQPSYEQYF.

CDR3 protein: CASSFLPRDEQFF. Written as DNA, the CDR3 is TGCGCCAGCAGCTTTCTGCCACGGGATGAGCAGTTCTTC. The chain is built from TRBV5-1 and TRBJ2-1; D not resolved. This CDR3 is 13 amino acids long. Trimming shortened V by 2 bases and J by 8 bases, and 11 bases separated the two germline ends. Germline-derived CDR1 and CDR2 are SGHRS and YFSETQ.